The 2 T cell receptor beta chains below all came from one sample that was sequenced in a study of blood T cell repertoires in COVID-19. Libraries were prepared by immunoSEQ multiplex PCR; TCRdb keeps only in-frame clonotypes and omits some of them. The table has more than 350,000 clones, around 87% seen once; the top ten hold under 11%. The specimen was peripheral blood. These receptors all stem from a woman under 40 with COVID-19, enrolled during active disease.

The sample holds one count of this clone. The chain joins TRBV5-1 to TRBJ2-1; TRBD1 aligns across 8 bases. The CDR3 runs 15 residues. V dropped 0 bases and J dropped 3; count of bases not matched to a gene: 2. Germline assignment: CDR1 SGHRS and CDR2 YFSETQ. CDR3 DNA sequence: TGCGCCAGCAGCTTGGTGGGACAGGACTACAATGAGCAGTTCTTC. Encoded protein: CASSLVGQDYNEQFF. The complete variable domain, with remaining parts taken from reference TRBV5-1 and TRBJ2-1, reads KAGVTQTPRYLIKTRGQQVTLSCSPISGHRSVSWYQQTPGQGLQFLFEYFSETQRNKGNFPGRFSGRQFSNSRSEMNVSTLELGDSALYLCASSLVGQDYNEQFFGPGTRLTVL.

Here the CDR3 DNA reads TGTGCCAGCCAACCGGAGCTTCGGAGAAGGCTGGATGAGCAGTTCTTC. Translated: CASQPELRRRLDEQFF. The chain recombines TRBV6-4 with TRBJ2-1; D remains ambiguous. The ends were cut back, 8 bases at V and 8 bases at J, with 25 bases in the middle. The CDR3 covers 16 residues. Germline CDR1 MRHNA, CDR2 SNTAGT.